This T cell receptor (beta chain) was identified during a study of molecular identifiers for immune sequencing clone quantification. This clonotype appeared many times. In TCRdb, the PCR reads were re-called with MiXCR into one record per CDR3 protein. Among 50,000 to 70,000 distinct CDR3 sequences listed, approximately 17% were seen once. The source is a human donor in good health. Some libraries in this study had Jurkat cell RNA spiked in. Sample: naive CD8+ T cells from blood, with Jurkat cell RNA spiked in. Subset of the sample: FACS-sorted CD8+CD4-CCR7+CD45RA+ naive T cells.

The CDR3 sequence: CASSLTEGQGASSTDTQYF. The CDR3 nucleotides read TGTGCCAGCAGCTTAACCGAGGGACAGGGGGCATCCTCCACAGATACGCAGTATTTT. The V gene is TRBV7-2, the J gene TRBJ2-3; 12 nucleotides agree with TRBD1. The CDR3 covers 19 residues. J was trimmed by 2 bases and V by 2 bases; bases with no gene match: 11. From germline, CDR1 is SGHTA and CDR2 FQGNSA.